The source of this T cell receptor beta chain is a study of blood T cell repertoires in COVID-19. Germline V gives CDR1 WNHNN, CDR2 SYGVQD (reference sequence). The V end lost 4 bases, the J end lost 10 bases, and 11 bases lay between the germline ends. The CDR3 contains 13 residues. Measured with immunoSEQ multiplex PCR; TCRdb has only the in-frame clones, and not every one. This table holds roughly 76,000 clones, approximately 80% found once. In its sample, this clone was seen many times. The receptor's source is a human donor in a cohort sampled during active COVID-19. The chain is built from TRBV10-1 and TRBJ1-6; unclear D gene. Sequenced: peripheral blood. CDR3 bases: TGCGCCAGCAGTGCGAGGGTAGGATCACCCCTCCACTTT. It encodes CASSARVGSPLHF.